This T cell receptor beta chain came from a study of cytomegalovirus exposure and HLA in healthy donors. CDR1 and CDR2 from the germline V gene are SEHNR and FQNEAQ (reference sequence). The CDR3 has 12 amino acids. Trimming cost V 5 bases and J 9 bases; bases outside gene matches: 3. 60 Vbeta and 13 Jbeta primers were used in PCR. Produced via immunoSEQ multiplex PCR; TCRdb's table is partial and in-frame only. Among around 63,000 clones listed, approximately 79% were seen once. This sequence originates from a woman under 40 in good health and CMV-seronegative. The sequenced sample was PBMCs. The rearrangement joins TRBV7-9 to TRBJ2-5, with TRBD1 identical over 10 bases. CDR3 sequence: CASSPGQGSQYF. CDR3 nucleotides: TGTGCCAGCAGCCCGGGACAGGGGTCCCAGTACTTC.